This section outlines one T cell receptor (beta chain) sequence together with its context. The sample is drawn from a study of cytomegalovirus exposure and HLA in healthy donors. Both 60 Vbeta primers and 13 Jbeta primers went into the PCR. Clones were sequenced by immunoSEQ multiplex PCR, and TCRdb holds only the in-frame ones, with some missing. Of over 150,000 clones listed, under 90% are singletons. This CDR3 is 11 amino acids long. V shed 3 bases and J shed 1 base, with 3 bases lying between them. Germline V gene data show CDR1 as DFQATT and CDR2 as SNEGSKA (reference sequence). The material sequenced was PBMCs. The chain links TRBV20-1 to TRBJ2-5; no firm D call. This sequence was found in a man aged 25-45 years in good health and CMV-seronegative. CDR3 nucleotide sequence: TGCAGTGCTAGGAGCCAAGAGACCCAGTACTTC. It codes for CSARSQETQYF.